What follows are 3 T cell receptor beta chains derived from one specimen sequenced in a study of shared clonotypes between healthy human individuals. Profiled with immunoSEQ multiplex PCR; TCRdb holds only in-frame clones, not every one. The sample holds 2 million to 2.5 million clones; about 90% are singletons and the top ten take around 0.35%. The sample comprised naive CD4+ T cells from PBMCs. Specified subset: CD45RA+ positively selected. All receptors derive from a man between 18 and 29 years old in good health. Some clones in this sample may be carry-over from other donors' samples.

Here the CDR3 reads CASSLAGFEQFF. In nucleotides, the CDR3 is TGTGCCAGCAGCTTAGCAGGGTTTGAGCAGTTCTTC. The rearrangement joins TRBV7-9 to TRBJ2-1; D is undetermined. Trimming removed 0 bases from V and 9 bases from J, with 6 bases in between. Germline CDR1 and CDR2: SEHNR and FQNEAQ (reference sequence). This CDR3 is built from 12 residues.

The genes are TRBV19 and TRBJ2-3; maybe TRBD2 (7 bases). V lost 7 bases and J lost 4, with 18 bases in between. The CDR3 sequence is 15 residues long. Germline values: CDR1 LNHDA, CDR2 SQIVND (reference sequence). The CDR3 here is CASTFRGGKADTQYF. The CDR3 DNA reads as TGTGCCAGTACATTCAGGGGAGGGAAGGCAGATACGCAGTATTTT. Based on the CDR3 plus reference TRBV19 and TRBJ2-3, the full variable domain is DGGITQSPKYLFRKEGQNVTLSCEQNLNHDAMYWYRQDPGQGLRLIYYSQIVNDFQKGDIAEGYSVSREKKESFPLTVTSAQKNPTAFYLCASTFRGGKADTQYFGPGTRLTVL.

This clone occurred a few times. This specimen includes other DNA sequences encoding the same CDR3. The chain uses TRBV18 and TRBJ2-3, with no clear D. The CDR3 totals 11 residues. CDR1 and CDR2 from the germline V gene are KGHSH and LQKENI. V was cut by 5 bases and J by 2 bases, with 2 bases left in between. The CDR3 nucleotides are TGTGCCAGCTCATCCACAGATACGCAGTATTTT. Amino acid sequence: CASSSTDTQYF.